This TCR beta chain originates from a study of a mutant IDH1 vaccine in newly diagnosed glioma. The overall study: Vaccination followed radiotherapy alone by 4-6 weeks, or accompanied temozolomide cycles. Most patients had radiochemotherapy with temozolomide before enrollment; others had one alone.

Comments on this clone: Its specificity is unknown.

Described time point: week 23, last vaccination. In the vaccine, a single dose held 300 ug of the mutant IDH1 20-mer peptide, along with topical imiquimod. Here immunoSEQ multiplex PCR was the method, and the copy in TCRdb shows in-frame clones only, minus some. Of tens of thousands of clones in the sample, about 76% are singletons; the top ten hold 5.3%. Sequencing was performed on PBMCs, taken from a glioma patient whose treatment included an IDH1 peptide vaccine. This TCR was sampled from a man aged 45-65 years with glioma.

For the CDR3, the DNA is TGTGCCAGCAGCCGCGGGACCGGGGAGCTGTTTTTT. Encoded protein: CASSRGTGELFF. The chain uses TRBV9 and TRBJ2-2; D is perhaps TRBD2 (5 bases). The ends were cut back, 4 bases at V and 5 bases at J, with 6 bases in the middle. The germline gives CDR1 SGDLS, CDR2 YYNGEE. The CDR3 runs 12 residues.